The 3 T cell receptor beta chains below all came from one sample that was sequenced in a study of spatial heterogeneity in lung cancer. Study-level points and caveats: It was found that expanded intratumoral alpha and beta TCR counts tracked tumor mutation counts.

Their specific antigens are unknown. MiXCR was run by TCRdb on the 5' RACE reads, yielding one entry per CDR3 protein. Of under 8,000 distinct CDR3 sequences detected, 10% to 15% appear once; the ten largest clones hold 22%. As to time point: sample taken at primary tumor resection. The specimen was lung tumor tissue, collected at surgery. All receptors derive from a male donor with early-stage non-small cell lung cancer.

This clonotype was counted only a few times. This beta chain appears as a stray read in a library generated for alpha chains; its size is not informative. This chain connects TRBV11-1 to TRBJ2-3, with 7 positions matching TRBD2. This CDR3 has 13 amino acids. CDR1 and CDR2 from the germline V gene are SGHAT and FQDESV (reference sequence). The trim removed 3 bases at V and 5 bases at J, leaving 2 bases unmatched. CDR3 in amino acids: CASSFIAGDTQYF. The CDR3 DNA reads TGTGCCAGCAGCTTCATAGCGGGAGATACGCAGTATTTT.

With respect to this clonotype: This beta chain slipped into a library made for alpha chains as a stray read, so its size is not meaningful. The CDR3 region is CASSSSPGTNQETQYF. CDR3 nucleotides: TGTGCCAGCAGTTCCAGTCCCGGGACAAACCAAGAGACCCAGTACTTC. The chain is built from TRBV12-3 or TRBV12-4 and TRBJ2-5; perhaps TRBD1 as D (6 bases). CDR3 length equals 16 residues. V shed 4 bases and J shed 0 bases, with 15 bases lying between them.

This clonotype has only one observation. The library was prepared for alpha chains; this beta chain is a stray read, so its frequency means little. The chain uses TRBV6-2 or TRBV6-3 and TRBJ1-5; 8 bases fit TRBD1. The CDR3 has 15 residues. Trimming removed 4 bases from V and 5 bases from J; junction bases left unmatched: 7. Germline CDR1 reads MNHEY; CDR2 reads SVGEGT. CDR3 amino acids: CASSFPGQAYQPQHF. The DNA of the CDR3 is TGTGCCAGCAGTTTCCCGGGACAGGCTTATCAGCCCCAGCATTTT.